These 25 T cell receptor beta chains were sequenced from one sample in a study of T-cell reconstitution after alpha-beta-depleted transplantation in children. Researchers prepared the TCRbeta library using unique molecular identifiers, the study reports. A single record per CDR3 protein comes from TCRdb applying MiXCR to the PCR reads. The table records fewer than 550,000 distinct CDR3 sequences, 10% to 13% of them present only once. The specimen was PBMCs, collected before TCRalphabeta/CD19-depleted stem cell transplant. Source of these receptors: a child aged 2-15 years with inherited bone marrow failure, due to receive a stem cell transplant.

This clonotype has only a few counts. The chain recombines TRBV4-3 with TRBJ1-4; no firm D call. With 0 bases removed from V and 13 bases from J, the gap between germline ends came to 12 bases. The CDR3 runs to 13 residues. Germline V gene sequence: CDR1 LGHNA, CDR2 YSLEER. The DNA for the CDR3 is TGCGCCAGCAGCCAAGATCCGGGGTTAGGACTGTTTTTT. It translates to CASSQDPGLGLFF.

There are many counts of this clonotype. This sequence joins TRBV13 and TRBJ2-7; D is unclear. The V end lost 5 bases, the J end lost 2 bases, and 19 bases lay between the germline ends. In germline, CDR1 is PRHDT, CDR2 FYEKMQ (reference sequence). CDR3 size: 16 residues. CDR3 sequence (DNA): TGTGCCAGCAGCGCCCGTACCTTAACTGGGGCCTACGAGCAGTACTTC. Its translation is CASSARTLTGAYEQYF.

Concerning this clonotype: This clone may be a read error of a much larger clone one base away. V gene TRBV24-1 combines with J gene TRBJ2-1, with 13 nucleotides matching TRBD2. There are 16 residues in the CDR3. CDR1 and CDR2 from the germline V gene are KGHDR and SFDVKD. V was clipped by 4 bases and J by 8 bases; unmatched bases: 7. The CDR3 nucleotides are TGTGCCACCAGTGAACTAGCGGGAGGGATGCACTATGAGCAGTTCTTC. Its translation is CATSELAGGMHYEQFF.

At least ten counts were recorded for this clonotype. The gene calls are TRBV6-5 and TRBJ2-1, with 7 bases aligning to TRBD2. With 1 base clipped from V and 9 bases from J, the junction kept 3 bases outside the gene matches. CDR3 length: 13 amino acids. Germline V lookup: CDR1 MNHEY, CDR2 SVGAGI. The CDR3 nucleotides are TGTGCCAGCAGTTACTTCTCTAGCGGTGAGCAGTTCTTC. This gives the protein CASSYFSSGEQFF.

This clonotype was picked up many times. The CDR3 region has the DNA TGCAGCGTTGATACGAACACTGAAGCTTTCTTT. Translation: CSVDTNTEAFF. This chain uses TRBV29-1 with TRBJ1-1; D unresolved. The germline V and J ends were trimmed by 3 bases and 1 base, with 3 bases remaining between them. This CDR3 has 11 amino acids. The V gene's germline CDR1 is SQVTM and CDR2 ANQGSEA.

This clonotype was seen at least ten times. The V gene is TRBV7-2, the J gene TRBJ2-3; no clear D. This CDR3 contains 11 residues. The germline gives CDR1 SGHTA, CDR2 FQGNSA. V was pared by 3 bases and J by 7 bases, with 5 bases between. The CDR3 is CASSFLYTQYF. The CDR3 nucleotides are TGTGCCAGCAGCTTCCTATATACGCAGTATTTT.

This clonotype was seen ten or more times. The chain employs TRBV6-1 and TRBJ2-7; 11 nucleotides line up with TRBD2. The CDR3 has 15 residues. CDR1 and CDR2 from the germline V gene are MNHNS and SASEGT. After removal of 6 bases from V and 1 base from J, the junction contained 5 bases not matched to a gene. CDR3 residues: CASRGGLADSYEQYF. CDR3 coding DNA: TGTGCCAGCAGGGGGGGACTAGCGGATTCCTACGAGCAGTACTTC.

The chain links TRBV30 to TRBJ1-3; D perhaps matches TRBD1 (6 bases). This CDR3 is 13 amino acids long. Germline V gene lookup returns CDR1 GTSNPN and CDR2 SVGIG (reference sequence). V was pared by 2 bases and J by 4 bases, with 9 bases between. CDR3: CAWSIGQGNTIYF. CDR3 DNA: TGTGCCTGGAGTATTGGACAGGGAAACACCATATATTTT.

In this sample, this clonotype turned up many times. The rearrangement links TRBV7-9 to TRBJ2-1, with D perhaps matching TRBD2 (6 bases). The germline gives CDR1 SEHNR, CDR2 FQNEAQ (reference sequence). The ends were cut back, 3 bases at V and 0 bases at J, with 12 bases in the middle. The CDR3 has 16 amino acids. This CDR3 reads CASSLWQGGSYNEQFF. The CDR3 DNA reads as TGTGCCAGCAGCTTGTGGCAGGGAGGCTCCTACAATGAGCAGTTCTTC.

The chain joins TRBV27 to TRBJ2-1; 10 nucleotides align to TRBD1. Germline trimming cut 3 bases from V and 5 bases from J; bases unmatched to any gene: 7. CDR1 is MNHEY, CDR2 SMNVEV, per germline (reference sequence). This CDR3 contains 16 residues. The CDR3 DNA reads as TGTGCCAGCAGTTTTGACAGGGGGCGTTTCCACAATGAGCAGTTCTTC. Protein sequence: CASSFDRGRFHNEQFF.

This clonotype was recorded a few times. The chain joins TRBV20-1 to TRBJ2-1; a weak D match, TRBD2 (6 bases). The CDR3 is 14 amino acids. Germline lookup yields CDR1 DFQATT and CDR2 SNEGSKA (reference sequence). V lost 6 bases, J lost 0 bases, and 12 bases lay in between. As DNA, the CDR3 is TGCAGTGCCTCGGGACTCCCCTCCTACAATGAGCAGTTCTTC. Translating gives CSASGLPSYNEQFF.

This clonotype has at least ten counts. The chain links TRBV29-1 to TRBJ2-7; D may correspond to TRBD1 or TRBD2 (5 bases each). V lost 1 base and J lost 2, with 12 bases in between. CDR1 is SQVTM, CDR2 ANQGSEA, per germline. CDR3 size: 14 residues. The CDR3 bases are TGCAGCGTTGAAGTGGGGGAGATCACCTACGAGCAGTACTTC. It encodes CSVEVGEITYEQYF.

The V gene is TRBV9, the J gene TRBJ1-2; D possibly corresponds to TRBD1 (6 bases). CDR1 and CDR2 from the germline V gene are SGDLS and YYNGEE. Trimming cost V 0 bases and J 4 bases, with 19 bases left between them. The CDR3 covers 17 residues. In nucleotides, the CDR3 is TGTGCCAGCAGCGTAGCCGACAAATACAGGGTAGGCTATGGCTACACCTTC. Translation gives CASSVADKYRVGYGYTF.

This clonotype was recorded at least ten times. This chain joins TRBV15 and TRBJ2-2; the D gene is possibly TRBD2 (5 bases). V lost 0 bases and J lost 5, with 13 bases in between. The CDR3 runs to 16 residues. CDR1 and CDR2 from the germline V gene are LNHNV and YYDKDF (reference sequence). CDR3 region: CATSRDLYSGTGELFF. The CDR3 DNA sequence: TGTGCCACCAGCAGAGATCTTTACAGCGGAACCGGGGAGCTGTTTTTT.

This clonotype was detected a few times. The chain has TRBV9 and TRBJ2-2; either TRBD1 or TRBD2 may supply D (5 bases each). This CDR3 spans 15 amino acids. Germline V gives CDR1 SGDLS, CDR2 YYNGEE. V lost 4 bases and J 4 bases, leaving 14 bases between the germline ends. The DNA of the CDR3 is TGTGCCAGCAGCCGTGCCGGGACCAGCACCGGGGAGCTGTTTTTT. It yields the protein CASSRAGTSTGELFF.

This clonotype has at least ten counts. This chain uses TRBV5-5 with TRBJ1-1; 7 bases are a match to TRBD1. Germline CDR1 SGHKS, CDR2 YYEKEE (reference sequence). Trimming at V came to 3 bases and at J to 11 bases, leaving 4 bases not matched to a gene. The CDR3 has 11 residues. As DNA, the CDR3 is TGTGCCAGCAGCTCAGGGGGAAGGGCTTTCTTT. Translating gives CASSSGGRAFF. The complete variable domain, with remaining parts taken from reference TRBV5-5 and TRBJ1-1, reads DAGVTQSPTHLIKTRGQQVTLRCSPISGHKSVSWYQQVLGQGPQFIFQYYEKEERGRGNFPDRFSARQFPNYSSELNVNALLLGDSALYLCASSSGGRAFFGQGTRLTVV.

The chain joins TRBV5-4 to TRBJ1-4, with 8 nucleotides matching TRBD1. The CDR3 is made up of 17 amino acids. Germline values: CDR1 SGHNT, CDR2 YYREEE (reference sequence). Trimming at V came to 0 bases and at J to 2 bases, leaving 6 bases not matched to a gene. The CDR3 DNA is TGTGCCAGCAGCTTGGTGCCAGGGGGCTTTACTAATGAAAAACTGTTTTTT. The encoded protein is CASSLVPGGFTNEKLFF.

The V call is TRBV29-1, the J call TRBJ2-1, with 9 bases fitting TRBD1. CDR1 SQVTM and CDR2 ANQGSEA come from the germline V gene. The ends lost 2 bases at V and 5 bases at J; junction bases unmatched: 13. The CDR3 loop spans 17 amino acids. CDR3 bases: TGCAGCGTTGAATCAGCCGGGACAGGGTGGAGAAACAATGAGCAGTTCTTC. Translated: CSVESAGTGWRNNEQFF.

This clonotype has ten or more counts. The rearrangement joins TRBV19 to TRBJ2-7, with D possibly being TRBD2 (6 bases). CDR3 size: 15 residues. CDR1 LNHDA and CDR2 SQIVND come from the germline V gene (reference sequence). The ends were cut back, 5 bases at V and 1 base at J, with 15 bases in the middle. CDR3 residues: CASSAGLSRSYEQYF. CDR3 coding DNA: TGTGCCAGTAGTGCCGGACTATCGAGGTCCTACGAGCAGTACTTC.

This clonotype was seen repeatedly, ten times or more. The chain uses TRBV7-8 and TRBJ2-7; possible D gene TRBD2, 5 bases. V was clipped by 4 bases and J by 3 bases, with 16 bases between them. In germline, CDR1 is SGHVS, CDR2 FQNEAQ. The length of the CDR3 is 15 residues. CDR3 bases: TGTGCCAGCAGCTCCCCCCGCGGAGGCGTCTACGAGCAGTACTTC. Translating it yields CASSSPRGGVYEQYF.

V is TRBV2 and J is TRBJ2-1; 8 bases match TRBD2. The V and J ends lost 6 bases and 0 bases, in that order; junction bases with no gene match: 10. The V gene's germline CDR1 is SNHLY and CDR2 FYNNEI. The CDR3 length is 17 residues. The CDR3 loop reads CASRPSKLADSYNEQFF. The CDR3 nucleotides are TGTGCCAGCAGGCCCTCTAAACTAGCGGACTCCTACAATGAGCAGTTCTTC. Combining the CDR3 with reference TRBV2 and TRBJ2-1 gives the whole variable domain EPEVTQTPSHQVTQMGQEVILRCVPISNHLYFYWYRQILGQKVEFLVSFYNNEISEKSEIFDDQFSVERPDGSNFTLKIRSTKLEDSAMYFCASRPSKLADSYNEQFFGPGTRLTVL.

Remarks on this clonotype: One base away lies a much larger clone, so this may be a sequencing read error. The chain carries TRBV7-8 and TRBJ2-3, with 11 bases identical to TRBD2. The CDR3 has 16 residues. V lost 3 bases and J lost 4; bases outside the gene matches: 6. The germline gives CDR1 SGHVS, CDR2 FQNEAQ. Here the CDR3 reads CASSFAGTSGSDTQYF. The CDR3 nucleotides read TGTGCCAGCAGCTTCGCCGGGACTAGCGGCTCAGATACGCAGTATTTT. Together with reference TRBV7-8 and TRBJ2-3, the CDR3 gives the full variable domain: GAGVSQSPRYKVAKRGQDVALRCDPISGHVSLFWYQQALGQGPEFLTYFQNEAQLDKSGLPSDRFFAERPEGSVSTLKIQRTQQEDSAVYLCASSFAGTSGSDTQYFGPGTRLTVL.

This clonotype was seen at least ten times. The rearrangement links TRBV12-3 or TRBV12-4 to TRBJ1-2; D unresolved. V was clipped by 0 bases and J by 6 bases, with 5 bases between them. This CDR3 contains 12 residues. The chain's CDR3 is CASSLAKDGYTF. The CDR3 DNA follows: TGTGCCAGCAGTTTAGCGAAGGATGGCTACACCTTC.

This clonotype was recorded a few times. This chain connects TRBV20-1 to TRBJ1-4; tentative D call: TRBD1 (5 bases). V dropped 4 bases and J dropped 5 bases, with 11 bases sitting between them. This CDR3 region has 13 residues. In germline, CDR1 is DFQATT, CDR2 SNEGSKA (reference sequence). The DNA for the CDR3 is TGCAGTGCTAATCTGGGGCGCAATGAAAAACTGTTTTTT. Residues: CSANLGRNEKLFF.

The table lists this clonotype with a few counts. The CDR3 nucleotides are TGCAGCGTAGCCGGGACTAGCGGGATCTACGAGCAGTACTTC. Its translation: CSVAGTSGIYEQYF. The genes are TRBV29-1 and TRBJ2-7, with 13 bases matching TRBD2. Germline V gene data show CDR1 as SQVTM and CDR2 as ANQGSEA. The CDR3 loop spans 14 amino acids. V shed 6 bases and J 3 bases; nucleotides not matched to a gene: 5.